This T cell receptor (beta chain) emerged from a study of OX40 agonist ivuxolimab in advanced cancers. Whole-study findings and limits: At 0.1 to 3.0 mg/kg and by week 6, CD4+ and CD8+ T cells in the blood had expanded clonally.

V was clipped by 0 bases and J by 1 base, with 8 bases between them. Germline assignment: CDR1 SGHTS and CDR2 YDEGEE. This CDR3 spans 15 amino acids. Relative to its sample, this clone is large. The target antigen is unknown. Sequencing was performed with immunoSEQ multiplex PCR; in TCRdb, only in-frame clones are kept and a portion is missing. The sample records 6,000 to 7,500 clones, approximately 80% being singletons. The rearrangement uses TRBV5-8 and TRBJ1-5; D is unclear. This sequence was found in an adult with an advanced solid tumor such as melanoma, head and neck, liver or kidney cancer. The material was CD4+ or CD8+ T cells sorted from blood, obtained in a trial of the OX40 agonist ivuxolimab. Here the CDR3 DNA reads TGTGCCAGCAGCTTGGAGGGTGTGAGCAATCAGCCCCAGCATTTT. Translating it yields CASSLEGVSNQPQHF.